Presented here are 25 T cell receptor beta chains from one specimen sequenced in a study of T-cell reconstitution after alpha-beta-depleted transplantation in children. Library preparation (for TCRbeta) was performed with unique molecular identifiers. From the PCR reads, TCRdb called clonotypes with MiXCR, one entry per CDR3 protein. This sample has 250,000 to 400,000 distinct CDR3 sequences, with more than 20% found just once. The material sequenced was PBMCs, mostly from graft donor cells, taken 180 days after TCRalphabeta/CD19-depleted stem cell transplant. These receptors originate from a male patient younger than 18 who had a stem cell transplant for acute lymphoblastic leukemia, so the T cells may come from the graft donor.

The V call is TRBV4-2, the J call TRBJ2-1; no firm D call. This CDR3 spans 13 amino acids. The germline CDR1 and CDR2 sequences are LGHNA and YNFKEQ. With 4 bases removed from V and 8 bases from J, the gap between germline ends came to 12 bases. This chain's CDR3 is CASSLRGTDEQFF. DNA for the CDR3: TGTGCCAGCAGCCTCAGAGGTACGGATGAGCAGTTCTTC.

This clonotype has just a few counts. The chain has TRBV29-1 and TRBJ1-2, with D unclear. V gave up 4 bases and J gave up 4 bases, with 4 bases separating them. The CDR3 is 10 residues long. Germline loops: CDR1 SQVTM, CDR2 ANQGSEA. CDR3 in amino acids: CSVVGYGYTF. CDR3 sequence (DNA): TGCAGCGTTGTCGGCTATGGCTACACCTTC.

CDR3 DNA: TGCAGCGTTGGGGGACAGGGGCCCTACGAGCAGTACTTC. This gives the protein CSVGGQGPYEQYF. The J gene is TRBJ2-7, the V gene TRBV29-1; 10 bases align to TRBD1. This CDR3 is built from 13 residues. Germline V gene lookup returns CDR1 SQVTM and CDR2 ANQGSEA. The V gene end was trimmed by 4 bases and the J gene end by 2 bases; junction bases not matched to a gene: 2.

This clonotype was picked up a small number of times. This sequence joins TRBV7-9 and TRBJ1-2; tentative D call: TRBD1 (5 bases). CDR1 is SEHNR, CDR2 FQNEAQ, per germline (reference sequence). The CDR3 is made up of 12 amino acids. V was shortened by 5 bases and J by 4 bases, with 8 bases between the two germline ends. CDR3 sequence (DNA): TGTGCCAGCAGCCCAGGGATCTATGGCTACACCTTC. It encodes CASSPGIYGYTF. Supplemented by reference TRBV7-9 and TRBJ1-2, the full variable domain reads DTGVSQNPRHKITKRGQNVTFRCDPISEHNRLYWYRQTLGQGPEFLTYFQNEAQLEKSRLLSDRFSAERPKGSFSTLEIQRTEQGDSAMYLCASSPGIYGYTFGSGTRLTVV.

This clonotype has only a few counts. The chain has TRBV5-1 and TRBJ1-4; the D gene is possibly TRBD1 (5 bases). Trimming pared 3 bases from V and 4 bases from J, leaving 10 bases between. Germline CDR1 SGHRS, CDR2 YFSETQ. The CDR3 spans 14 residues. In DNA, the CDR3 is TGCGCCAGCAGCTCCCGGGGGGATAATGAAAAACTGTTTTTT. This sequence encodes CASSSRGDNEKLFF.

This clonotype was counted between two and nine times. The chain is built from TRBV7-9 and TRBJ2-7; D remains unclear. Trimming pared 2 bases from V and 4 bases from J, leaving 9 bases between. CDR1 and CDR2 from the germline V gene are SEHNR and FQNEAQ (reference sequence). This CDR3 comprises 13 residues. The CDR3 reads CASSLTPLYEQYF. The CDR3 DNA follows: TGTGCCAGCAGCTTAACCCCTTTATACGAGCAGTACTTC.

The chain uses TRBV9 and TRBJ2-7, with 11 nucleotides matching TRBD2. The germline V gene has CDR1 SGDLS and CDR2 YYNGEE. The J segment lost 4 bases and the V segment lost 4 bases, leaving 4 bases of the junction unmatched. CDR3 size: 14 residues. CDR3 residues: CASSLTSGGYEQYF. CDR3 in DNA: TGTGCCAGCAGCTTAACTAGCGGGGGTTACGAGCAGTACTTC.

This clonotype showed up just a few times. The chain has TRBV6-1 and TRBJ2-1; 12 nucleotides match TRBD2. V shed 7 bases and J 9 bases; nucleotides not matched to a gene: 10. CDR1 and CDR2 from the germline V gene are MNHNS and SASEGT. This CDR3 contains 15 residues. The CDR3 sequence: CASTYGLAGMGEQFF. The CDR3 DNA reads TGTGCCAGCACCTATGGACTAGCGGGAATGGGTGAGCAGTTCTTC.

Only a few counts were recorded for this clonotype. V usage is TRBV11-2 and J usage is TRBJ1-2; D remains ambiguous. The CDR3 contains 13 residues. Germline CDR1 is SGHAT and CDR2 is FQNNGV. Trimming took 1 base from V and 5 from J, leaving 8 bases between them. The chain's CDR3 is CASSLVSEYGYTF. Written as DNA, the CDR3 is TGTGCCAGCAGCTTAGTCTCGGAATATGGCTACACCTTC.

This clonotype occurred a few times. The chain carries TRBV5-6 and TRBJ1-1; no reliable D call. CDR1 SGHDT and CDR2 YYEEEE come from the germline V gene. The V end lost 0 bases, the J end lost 0 bases, and 6 bases lay between the germline ends. The CDR3 extends over 14 amino acids. CDR3 protein: CASSLERLNTEAFF. CDR3 coding DNA: TGTGCCAGCAGCTTGGAGAGACTGAACACTGAAGCTTTCTTT.

This clonotype came up a few times. This chain's CDR3 is CASSQEAYGMAKNIQYF. The CDR3 nucleotides are TGTGCCAGCAGCCAAGAAGCCTACGGTATGGCCAAAAACATTCAGTACTTC. The chain employs TRBV3-1 and TRBJ2-4, with no clear D. The CDR3 covers 17 residues. V lost 0 bases and J lost 1, with 13 bases in between. CDR1 is LGHDT, CDR2 YNNKEL, per germline (reference sequence).

The gene calls are TRBV10-3 and TRBJ2-5, with a weak D call TRBD2 (5 bases). V lost 3 bases and J 5 bases, leaving 7 bases between the germline ends. CDR3 length equals 12 residues. Germline V gives CDR1 ENHRY, CDR2 SYGVKD. DNA of the CDR3: TGTGCCATCAGTGAAGCGGAGGAGACCCAGTACTTC. It codes for CAISEAEETQYF.

This clonotype was seen only a few times. The rearrangement links TRBV7-9 to TRBJ2-7; the match to TRBD1 covers 8 bases. CDR3 size: 13 residues. J lost 7 bases, V lost 5 bases, and 7 bases had no gene match. Looked up from germline, CDR1 is SEHNR and CDR2 is FQNEAQ (reference sequence). The CDR3 bases are TGTGCCAGCAGCGCAGGGGGCGCGGGGGAGCAGTACTTC. Its translation: CASSAGGAGEQYF.

Only a few counts were recorded for this clonotype. This chain uses TRBV5-6 with TRBJ2-3; a weak D match, TRBD1 (6 bases). V lost 4 bases and J lost 5, with 11 bases in between. In germline, CDR1 is SGHDT, CDR2 YYEEEE. The CDR3 sequence is 13 residues long. The CDR3 spells CASSRDRKDTQYF. As DNA, the CDR3 is TGTGCCAGCAGCCGCGACAGGAAAGATACGCAGTATTTT.

This clonotype turned up a few times. The chain has TRBV11-2 and TRBJ1-1; no definite D call. This CDR3 region has 11 residues. V was clipped by 3 bases and J by 11 bases, with 10 bases between them. The germline V gene has CDR1 SGHAT and CDR2 FQNNGV. The CDR3 DNA reads as TGTGCCAGCAGCTTTAGTAGCGCGGCTTTCTTT. Protein: CASSFSSAAFF.

In its sample, this clonotype was seen many times. The chain is built from TRBV7-9 and TRBJ2-1; D uncertain. The CDR3 runs to 15 residues. Germline assignment: CDR1 SEHNR and CDR2 FQNEAQ (reference sequence). Between the trimmed V and J ends, which lost 2 bases and 0 bases, there was a span of 8 bases. CDR3 DNA: TGTGCCAGCAGCTTACGGCTAGGCTCCTACAATGAGCAGTTCTTC. This translates into CASSLRLGSYNEQFF.

In this sample, this clonotype turned up once. The genes are TRBV5-6 and TRBJ2-7; 11 bases map to TRBD2. Germline CDR1 reads SGHDT; CDR2 reads YYEEEE. V lost 3 bases, J lost 4 bases, and 3 bases stayed unmatched. CDR3 length: 14 amino acids. This CDR3 reads CASSWGLAAYEQYF. In DNA form, the CDR3 reads TGTGCCAGCAGCTGGGGACTAGCGGCTTACGAGCAGTACTTC. The variable domain in full, with the rest retrieved from reference TRBV5-6 and TRBJ2-7, is DAGVTQSPTHLIKTRGQQVTLRCSPKSGHDTVSWYQQALGQGPQFIFQYYEEEERQRGNFPDRFSGHQFPNYSSELNVNALLLGDSALYLCASSWGLAAYEQYFGPGTRLTVT.

There are a few counts of this clonotype. This sequence joins TRBV27 and TRBJ1-5; TRBD1 agrees at 7 bases. Trimming removed 0 bases from V and 2 bases from J; junction bases left unmatched: 4. This CDR3 spans 16 amino acids. Germline V gives CDR1 MNHEY, CDR2 SMNVEV (reference sequence). The chain's CDR3 is CASSLSQGSRNQPQHF. The CDR3 coding sequence is TGTGCCAGCAGTTTATCACAGGGGAGCCGCAATCAGCCCCAGCATTTT.

This clonotype was seen a few times. The rearrangement links TRBV7-2 to TRBJ2-1, with D perhaps matching TRBD2 (6 bases). Germline CDR1 and CDR2: SGHTA and FQGNSA. Trimming took off 1 base at V and 10 bases at J, with 17 bases between the two ends. There are 15 residues in the CDR3. In DNA form, the CDR3 reads TGTGCCAGCAGCTTAGATTCGGGGCCGGGGGTCGAGCAGTTCTTC. It specifies CASSLDSGPGVEQFF.

The chain combines TRBV27 with TRBJ1-1; D unresolved. From germline, CDR1 is MNHEY and CDR2 SMNVEV (reference sequence). The length of the CDR3 is 15 residues. V shed 6 bases and J shed 4 bases, with 18 bases lying between them. The CDR3 coding sequence is TGTGCCAGCAGCGCTTACATGGGAGGGCTCACTGAAGCTTTCTTT. It codes for CASSAYMGGLTEAFF.

The chain joins TRBV4-1 to TRBJ1-2, with 8 bases aligning to TRBD1. The V and J ends lost 4 bases and 7 bases, in that order; junction bases with no gene match: 8. The CDR3 length is 14 residues. Germline V gene data show CDR1 as MGHRA and CDR2 as YSYEKL. The CDR3 nucleotides read TGCGCCAGCAGCCCTTCAGGGGGCCCTGGTGGCTACACCTTC. This encodes CASSPSGGPGGYTF.

V is TRBV24-1 and J is TRBJ2-5; TRBD1 aligns across 9 bases. After removal of 3 bases from V and 1 base from J, the junction contained 2 bases not matched to a gene. CDR3 size: 15 residues. Germline assignment: CDR1 KGHDR and CDR2 SFDVKD. For the CDR3, the DNA is TGTGCCACCAGTGATCCACAGGGGGCCCAAGAGACCCAGTACTTC. Its translation: CATSDPQGAQETQYF.

The genes are TRBV5-6 and TRBJ2-3; no clear D. V was pared by 2 bases and J by 2 bases, with 15 bases between. Germline values: CDR1 SGHDT, CDR2 YYEEEE. The CDR3 contains 16 residues. The CDR3 DNA is TGTGCCAGCAGCTTAACCGAACGGAGTTACACAGATACGCAGTATTTT. Its protein is CASSLTERSYTDTQYF.

This clonotype has only a few counts. The chain couples TRBV24-1 to TRBJ2-2; D perhaps matches TRBD1 (6 bases). The CDR3 length is 14 residues. Trimming removed 4 bases at V and 4 bases at J, with 9 bases between. Germline values: CDR1 KGHDR, CDR2 SFDVKD. The CDR3 DNA reads as TGTGCCACCAGTGACTTACAGGGCACCGGGGAGCTGTTTTTT. It yields the protein CATSDLQGTGELFF.

Only a few counts were recorded for this clonotype. The V and J genes are TRBV5-8 and TRBJ2-1, with D possibly TRBD2 on 5 matching bases. The V and J ends lost 0 bases and 12 bases respectively, with 7 bases between them. The CDR3 extends over 11 amino acids. Germline CDR1 SGHTS, CDR2 YDEGEE. The CDR3: CASSLVGRQFF. The CDR3, as DNA: TGTGCCAGCAGCTTGGTGGGGAGGCAGTTCTTC.